Below, 18 T cell receptor beta chains from the same sample are listed, as sequenced in a study of shared clonotypes between healthy human individuals. Assay used: immunoSEQ multiplex PCR; TCRdb lists only in-frame clones, some missing. The sample records approximately 1.1 million clones, approximately 80% being singletons. The source material was memory CD4+ T cells from PBMCs. Subset meaning: CD45RA-negative fraction. Receptors originate from a man aged 18 to 35 in good health. Some clones in this sample may be carry-over from other donors' samples.

This rearrangement joins TRBV5-8 to TRBJ1-1; D unclear. The V gene lost 3 bases and the J gene lost 0 bases, with 6 bases spanning the gap. Germline-derived CDR1 and CDR2 are SGHTS and YDEGEE. The CDR3 contains 13 residues. In DNA, the CDR3 is TGTGCCAGCAGCTCGAGAATGAACACTGAAGCTTTCTTT. Amino acid sequence: CASSSRMNTEAFF. Combining the CDR3 with reference TRBV5-8 and TRBJ1-1 gives the whole variable domain EAGVTQSPTHLIKTRGQQATLRCSPISGHTSVYWYQQALGLGLQFLLWYDEGEERNRGNFPPRFSGRQFPNYSSELNVNALELEDSALYLCASSSRMNTEAFFGQGTRLTVV.

The rearrangement joins TRBV29-1 to TRBJ1-2; D remains unclear. V lost 3 bases, J lost 5 bases, and 13 bases lay in between. Germline V gene lookup returns CDR1 SQVTM and CDR2 ANQGSEA. The CDR3 is 13 residues long. CDR3 DNA: TGCAGCGTTGAGATGCTGAATAGGTATGGCTACACCTTC. Its protein product is CSVEMLNRYGYTF.

The rearrangement uses TRBV7-2 and TRBJ2-7; TRBD1 or TRBD2 may be the D gene (6 bases each). This CDR3 contains 15 residues. CDR1 and CDR2 from the germline V gene are SGHTA and FQGNSA. Deletions cut 6 bases from V and 0 bases from J, with 15 bases between. The CDR3 is CASSLSGQLSYEQYF. The CDR3 DNA follows: TGTGCCAGCAGTCTTAGCGGACAGCTCTCCTACGAGCAGTACTTC. Together with reference TRBV7-2 and TRBJ2-7, the CDR3 gives the full variable domain: GAGVSQSPSNKVTEKGKDVELRCDPISGHTALYWYRQSLGQGLEFLIYFQGNSAPDKSGLPSDRFSAERTGGSVSTLTIQRTQQEDSAVYLCASSLSGQLSYEQYFGPGTRLTVT.

V gene TRBV14 combines with J gene TRBJ1-2; weak D call: TRBD1 (5 bases). This CDR3 has 16 residues. Germline V gene data show CDR1 as SGHDN and CDR2 as FVKESK. The V end was cut by 4 bases, the J end by 8 bases, with 23 bases between. CDR3 bases: TGTGCCAGCAGCCTCCTCCGGCGGGGGGAGGTTATGGGCTACACCTTC. Its protein is CASSLLRRGEVMGYTF.

The rearrangement uses TRBV21-1 and TRBJ1-3; the D call TRBD1 from the table was never checked on the DNA. TRBV21-1 is reported as a pseudogene. This CDR3 region has 19 residues. The DNA for the CDR3 is TGTGCCAGCAGCACTAACTTGTTTTACCGGGACAGTAAAAAAAACACCATATATTTT. Its translation is CASSTNLFYRDSKKNTIYF.

The chain employs TRBV19 and TRBJ1-2; TRBD1 is a possible D gene (6 bases). Trimming took off 6 bases at V and 2 bases at J, with 13 bases between the two ends. The CDR3 loop spans 14 amino acids. Germline CDR1 LNHDA, CDR2 SQIVND (reference sequence). In nucleotides, the CDR3 is TGTGCCAGTAGCAGGGGCCCAAGCAACTATGGCTACACCTTC. As protein: CASSRGPSNYGYTF.

This sequence joins TRBV28 and TRBJ2-2; possibly TRBD2 for D (6 bases). This CDR3 is built from 14 residues. Germline CDR1 and CDR2: MDHEN and SYDVKM. Trimming took off 8 bases at V and 3 bases at J, with 13 bases between the two ends. The CDR3 region has the DNA TGTGCCAGCTTCTCCGGGAGTCACACCGGGGAGCTGTTTTTT. It specifies CASFSGSHTGELFF.

The V call is TRBV27, the J call TRBJ1-1; D is perhaps TRBD1 (5 bases). The CDR3 is 12 residues long. Trimming took off 6 bases at V and 7 bases at J, with 12 bases between the two ends. Germline values: CDR1 MNHEY, CDR2 SMNVEV (reference sequence). CDR3 in DNA: TGTGCCAGCAGGCGACCGGGGGGTGAAGCTTTCTTT. Amino acid sequence: CASRRPGGEAFF.

This sequence joins TRBV5-4 and TRBJ1-3; perhaps TRBD1 as D (5 bases). The germline V gene encodes CDR1 SGHNT and CDR2 YYREEE (reference sequence). V lost 4 bases and J 0 bases, leaving 17 bases between the germline ends. The CDR3 has 17 residues. The CDR3 bases are TGTGCCAGCAGCCGCAGGGTAGGGGCAAGCTCTGGAAACACCATATATTTT. It specifies CASSRRVGASSGNTIYF.

The chain couples TRBV25-1 to TRBJ2-7; D uncertain. The germline gives CDR1 MGHDK, CDR2 SYGVNS. The CDR3 is made up of 13 amino acids. V was cut by 3 bases and J by 4 bases, with 10 bases left in between. The CDR3 spells CASSDGYLYEQYF. DNA for the CDR3: TGTGCCAGCAGTGACGGATACTTATACGAGCAGTACTTC.

This clone has just one count. V usage is TRBV19 and J usage is TRBJ2-5; D possibly corresponds to TRBD1 (5 bases). Germline CDR1 LNHDA, CDR2 SQIVND (reference sequence). Trimming left V 8 bases short and J 3 bases short, with 16 bases between. The CDR3 extends over 14 amino acids. Written as DNA, the CDR3 is TGTGCCAGTTGGGGCCTGGGGAATGAAGAGACCCAGTACTTC. It codes for CASWGLGNEETQYF.

The V and J genes are TRBV7-7 and TRBJ2-2; the D gene is possibly TRBD2 (6 bases). V was pared by 1 base and J by 6 bases, with 9 bases between. The germline V gene has CDR1 SSHAT and CDR2 FNYEAQ (reference sequence). The CDR3 covers 14 residues. CDR3 sequence: CASSLGEAPGELFF. The CDR3 region has the DNA TGTGCCAGCAGCTTAGGGGAGGCACCCGGGGAGCTGTTTTTT.

This sequence joins TRBV5-1 and TRBJ2-3; possible D gene TRBD1, 6 bases. Germline-derived CDR1 and CDR2 are SGHRS and YFSETQ. The ends were cut back, 4 bases at V and 4 bases at J, with 10 bases in the middle. The CDR3 contains 13 residues. CDR3 bases: TGCGCCAGCAGCGAGGACAGCGCAGATACGCAGTATTTT. The encoded protein is CASSEDSADTQYF.

The CDR3 nucleotides read TGCGCCAGCAGCTGGGGGACTAGCTCAATCGGGGAGCAGTACTTC. This codes for CASSWGTSSIGEQYF. The J gene is TRBJ2-7, the V gene TRBV5-1, with 9 bases that match TRBD2. Germline-derived CDR1 and CDR2 are SGHRS and YFSETQ. V lost 3 bases to trimming and J lost 7 bases; unmatched junction nucleotides: 11. This CDR3 has 15 residues.

Regarding this clone: Other DNA variants within this sample encode the same CDR3. V usage is TRBV5-1 and J usage is TRBJ2-3; 10 nucleotides line up with TRBD2. Germline CDR1 is SGHRS and CDR2 is YFSETQ. Trimming at V came to 4 bases and at J to 4 bases, leaving 0 bases not matched to a gene. This CDR3 region has 13 residues. CDR3 amino acids: CASSLAGADTQYF. In nucleotides, the CDR3 is TGCGCCAGCAGCCTAGCGGGAGCAGATACGCAGTATTTT.

The V call is TRBV18, the J call TRBJ2-2, with 9 nucleotides matching TRBD1. J lost 6 bases, V lost 2 bases, and 19 bases had no gene match. Germline values: CDR1 KGHSH, CDR2 LQKENI. CDR3 length: 20 amino acids. The CDR3 sequence: CASSPMILEPGQGGSGELFF. The CDR3 DNA is TGTGCCAGCTCACCAATGATATTAGAACCGGGACAGGGAGGATCCGGGGAGCTGTTTTTT.

This clone was observed a handful of times. The rearrangement joins TRBV5-8 to TRBJ1-4; a possible D gene is TRBD1 (5 bases). Germline values: CDR1 SGHTS, CDR2 YDEGEE. The CDR3 sequence is 14 residues long. V was clipped by 0 bases and J by 4 bases, with 7 bases between them. In DNA form, the CDR3 reads TGTGCCAGCAGCTTGGGACAGCTTAATGAAAAACTGTTTTTT. It yields the protein CASSLGQLNEKLFF.

This chain joins TRBV30 and TRBJ2-3; D is undetermined. This CDR3 has 12 amino acids. CDR1 and CDR2 (germline): GTSNPN, SVGIG (reference sequence). Trimming cost V 1 base and J 2 bases, with 4 bases left between them. The CDR3 bases are TGTGCCTGGAGTGCAGTCACAGATACGCAGTATTTT. Translated, it gives CAWSAVTDTQYF. Combining the CDR3 with reference TRBV30 and TRBJ2-3 gives the whole variable domain SQTIHQWPATLVQPVGSPLSLECTVEGTSNPNLYWYRQAAGRGLQLLFYSVGIGQISSEVPQNLSASRPQDRQFILSSKKLLLSDSGFYLCAWSAVTDTQYFGPGTRLTVL.